The rows below give T cell receptor beta chains drawn from one sample of a study of shared clonotypes between healthy human individuals. The protocol was immunoSEQ multiplex PCR, while the TCRdb copy is restricted to in-frame clones and leaves out a portion. The sample has more than 2,000,000 clones; approximately 90% are singletons. Sequencing was done on a sample of naive CD4+ T cells sorted from blood. The receptors originated from a man younger than 30 in good health. Each CDR3 is given with its conserved first and last residue. A D gene is named only where the DNA matches it firmly. Size is stated for part of the rows, as once, few or many counts, or as a class when the clone is expanded.

CDR3 DNA	CDR3 protein	clone size	J gene	V gene	D gene
TGCGCCAGCAGCACCGGACTAGCAGCTAGCGAGCAGTTCTTC	CASSTGLAASEQFF	.	TRBJ2-1	TRBV5-1	TRBD2
TGCAGCACATGGGAGGGTGCCGGGGAGCTGTTTTTT	CSTWEGAGELFF	.	TRBJ2-2	TRBV29-1	TRBD2
TGTGCCATCAGTGAGGGGAACTTCGATTCACCCCTCCACTTT	CAISEGNFDSPLHF	.	TRBJ1-6	TRBV10-3	.
TGTGCCAGCACCGCACCGGCTAACGGAGCCTACGAGCAGTACTTC	CASTAPANGAYEQYF	.	TRBJ2-7	TRBV7-9	.
TGTGCCAGCGGGAGCACAGATACGCAGTATTTT	CASGSTDTQYF	few	TRBJ2-3	TRBV6-5	.
TGTGCCAGCACCTCGGGGGGACTAGCGGGAGCTGGGGCCAACGTCCTGACTTTC	CASTSGGLAGAGANVLTF	.	TRBJ2-6	TRBV11-2	TRBD2
TGTGCCAGCAGTTTTTCCCAGGGGAGGTCCTACGAGCAGTACTTC	CASSFSQGRSYEQYF	.	TRBJ2-7	TRBV28	.
TGTGCCAGCAGTTACTCGGCCCTTACTTCATCCCTGGGCTACACCTTC	CASSYSALTSSLGYTF	.	TRBJ1-2	TRBV6-5	.
TGTGCCACCAGCGCCCGATCCCACAATGAGCAGTTCTTC	CATSARSHNEQFF	.	TRBJ2-1	TRBV15	.
TGCGCCAGCAGCTTGGTCCTAGCGGGGCCCACAGATACGCAGTATTTT	CASSLVLAGPTDTQYF	once	TRBJ2-3	TRBV5-1	TRBD2
TGTGCTAGTGGTGGGGGGGAAACTAGCACAGATACGCAGTATTTT	CASGGGETSTDTQYF	.	TRBJ2-3	TRBV12-5	TRBD2
TGTGCCAGTAATGGTCGGACCGTCTATGGCTACACCTTC	CASNGRTVYGYTF	.	TRBJ1-2	TRBV19	.
TGTGCCAGCAGCTTGGTCGGCAGGGGATCTGAAGCTTTCTTT	CASSLVGRGSEAFF	.	TRBJ1-1	TRBV5-6	.
TGTGCCAGCAGCTTCGGGCTGGACTACGGTCTGGAGACCCAGTACTTC	CASSFGLDYGLETQYF	.	TRBJ2-5	TRBV5-4	.
TGTGCCAGCAGCTTAAGTGGCGGGAGGGCCATAGATACGCAGTATTTT	CASSLSGGRAIDTQYF	once	TRBJ2-3	TRBV7-2	TRBD2
TGTGCCAGCAGCTTTCGACAGGGATGGGGAGACGAGCAGTACTTC	CASSFRQGWGDEQYF	.	TRBJ2-7	TRBV7-9	TRBD1
TGTGCCAGCAGTTACCCCCAAGGCGGGGCGTCAGATACGCAGTATTTT	CASSYPQGGASDTQYF	.	TRBJ2-3	TRBV6-6	.
TGTGCCAGCAGTGAATCAGGGGGAGTTGAGCAGTTCTTC	CASSESGGVEQFF	.	TRBJ2-1	TRBV2	TRBD1
TGTGCCTGGAGTGTAACCGCCGAAAAAACCTACGAGCAGTACTTC	CAWSVTAEKTYEQYF	.	TRBJ2-7	TRBV30	.
TGTGCCAGTAAAGATCGGGCGGGGACTAGCACAGATACGCAGTATTTT	CASKDRAGTSTDTQYF	.	TRBJ2-3	TRBV19	.
TGTGCCAGCAGTCTTTTGACTAGCAAGGGAGATACGCAGTATTTT	CASSLLTSKGDTQYF	.	TRBJ2-3	TRBV2	TRBD2
TGTGCCAGCAGCAAACTAGCGGGGGGCGAAGAGACCCAGTACTTC	CASSKLAGGEETQYF	.	TRBJ2-5	TRBV21-1	.
TGTGCCAGCAGCCAAGGGGAGAAAGAGACCCAGTACTTC	CASSQGEKETQYF	.	TRBJ2-5	TRBV14	.
TGTGCCAGCTCACTGTCAAATGTCGGGTATCAGCCCCAGCATTTT	CASSLSNVGYQPQHF	.	TRBJ1-5	TRBV18	.
TGTGCCAGCAGTGGGGGACAGGGAGGCTCCTACAATGAGCAGTTCTTC	CASSGGQGGSYNEQFF	.	TRBJ2-1	TRBV27	TRBD1
TGTGCCATCAATCCCGGGCCAGGCAATCAGCCCCAGCATTTT	CAINPGPGNQPQHF	few	TRBJ1-5	TRBV10-3	.
TGTGCCAGCAGCTTAGAGGTAGCGGGGAAAATCTACGAGCAGTACTTC	CASSLEVAGKIYEQYF	once	TRBJ2-7	TRBV7-2	TRBD2
TGTGCCACCAGAGGGACAGGACTTTCTAGCACAGATACGCAGTATTTT	CATRGTGLSSTDTQYF	.	TRBJ2-3	TRBV10-3	TRBD1
TGTGCCAGCAGTTCATCAACAGGGCGTCACGGAGAGACCCAGTACTTC	CASSSSTGRHGETQYF	.	TRBJ2-5	TRBV28	.
TGTGCCAGCAGCGCCCGACAGGGGTCTTTCTCTGGAAACACCATATATTTT	CASSARQGSFSGNTIYF	.	TRBJ1-3	TRBV11-2	TRBD1
TGTGCCTGGAGTGCGGACAGGATGGGGGAAAGCAATCAGCCCCAGCATTTT	CAWSADRMGESNQPQHF	.	TRBJ1-5	TRBV30	TRBD1
TGTGCCAGCAGCCCGGCGGGGGGCTGGGGAGAGACCCAGTACTTC	CASSPAGGWGETQYF	.	TRBJ2-5	TRBV11-2	TRBD2